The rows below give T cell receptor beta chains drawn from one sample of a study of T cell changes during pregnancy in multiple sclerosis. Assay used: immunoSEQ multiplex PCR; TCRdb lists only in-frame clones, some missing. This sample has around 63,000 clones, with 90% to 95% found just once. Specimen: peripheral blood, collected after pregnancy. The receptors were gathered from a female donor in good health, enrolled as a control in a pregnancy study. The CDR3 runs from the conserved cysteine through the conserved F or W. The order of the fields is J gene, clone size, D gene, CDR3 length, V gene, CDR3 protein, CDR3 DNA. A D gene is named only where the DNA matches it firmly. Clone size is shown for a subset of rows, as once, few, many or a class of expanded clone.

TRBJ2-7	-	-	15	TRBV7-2	CASSPVASPTYEQYF	TGTGCCAGCAGCCCCGTAGCCTCTCCTACCTACGAGCAGTACTTC
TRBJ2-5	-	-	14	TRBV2	CASSDRGTQETQYF	TGTGCCAGCAGTGATAGAGGGACACAAGAGACCCAGTACTTC
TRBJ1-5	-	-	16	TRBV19	CASSMRNSNSNQPQHF	TGTGCCAGTAGTATGAGAAACAGTAATAGCAATCAGCCCCAGCATTTT
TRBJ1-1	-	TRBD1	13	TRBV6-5	CASSVPGTVRAFF	TGTGCCAGCAGTGTCCCCGGGACAGTTCGCGCTTTCTTT
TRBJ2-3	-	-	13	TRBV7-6	CASSPSSLGTQYF	TGTGCCAGCAGCCCAAGCAGTCTAGGTACGCAGTATTTT
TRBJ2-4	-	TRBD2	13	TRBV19	CASSIGGGNIQYF	TGTGCCAGTAGTATCGGCGGGGGTAACATTCAGTACTTC
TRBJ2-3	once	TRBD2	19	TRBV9	CASSGLPGLAGEITDTQYF	TGTGCCAGCAGCGGCCTTCCGGGACTAGCGGGGGAGATCACAGATACGCAGTATTTT
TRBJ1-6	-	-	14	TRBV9	CASSVGGGNSPLHF	TGTGCCAGCAGCGTAGGAGGGGGTAATTCACCCCTCCACTTT
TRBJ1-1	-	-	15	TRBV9	CASSVLGHPNTEAFF	TGTGCCAGCAGCGTCCTCGGACATCCGAACACTGAAGCTTTCTTT
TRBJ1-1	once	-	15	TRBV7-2	CASSLEGGTRAEAFF	TGTGCCAGCAGCTTAGAGGGGGGGACGAGGGCTGAAGCTTTCTTT
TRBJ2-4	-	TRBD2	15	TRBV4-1	CASSQDGGSKNIQYF	TGCGCCAGCAGCCAAGACGGGGGGTCCAAAAACATTCAGTACTTC
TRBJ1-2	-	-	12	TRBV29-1	CSVETTGYGYTF	TGCAGCGTTGAGACGACTGGATATGGCTACACCTTC
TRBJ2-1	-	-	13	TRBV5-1	CASSAGGGGEQFF	TGCGCCAGCAGTGCTGGGGGGGGCGGGGAGCAGTTCTTC
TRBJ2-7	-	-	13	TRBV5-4	CASSLVGSYEQYF	TGTGCCAGCAGCTTGGTCGGTAGTTACGAGCAGTACTTC
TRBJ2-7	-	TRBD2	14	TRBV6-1	CASSEGRGGYEQYF	TGTGCCAGCAGTGAGGGGCGGGGGGGCTACGAGCAGTACTTC
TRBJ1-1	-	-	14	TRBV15	CATSRARANTEAFF	TGTGCCACCAGCAGAGCCAGGGCGAACACTGAAGCTTTCTTT
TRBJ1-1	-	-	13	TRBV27	CASSFGGGTEAFF	TGTGCCAGCAGTTTTGGCGGGGGAACTGAAGCTTTCTTT
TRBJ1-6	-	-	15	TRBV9	CASSPRWDTSSPLHF	TGTGCCAGCAGCCCCCGTTGGGACACGTCCTCACCCCTCCACTTT
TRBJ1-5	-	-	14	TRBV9	CASSVGPEGQPQHF	TGTGCCAGCAGCGTGGGGCCGGAGGGGCAGCCCCAGCATTTT
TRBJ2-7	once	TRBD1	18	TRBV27	CASSLGTGYSQSFYEQYF	TGTGCCAGCAGTTTAGGGACAGGGTATTCCCAGTCATTTTACGAGCAGTACTTC
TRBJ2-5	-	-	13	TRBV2	CASTPPGQETQYF	TGTGCCAGCACGCCGCCGGGACAAGAGACCCAGTACTTC
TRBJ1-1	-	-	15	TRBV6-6	CASNFGHLTNTEAFF	TGTGCCAGCAACTTCGGACACCTTACGAACACTGAAGCTTTCTTT
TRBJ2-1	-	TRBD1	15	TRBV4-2	CASSQEDRGIYEQFF	TGTGCCAGCAGCCAAGAGGACAGGGGGATCTATGAGCAGTTCTTC
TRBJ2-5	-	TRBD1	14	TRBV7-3	CASSPVGQGETQYF	TGTGCCAGCAGCCCCGTGGGACAGGGGGAGACCCAGTACTTC
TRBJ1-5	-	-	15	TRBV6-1	CASSEGSGGHQPQHF	TGTGCCAGCAGTGAAGGGTCCGGGGGACATCAGCCCCAGCATTTT
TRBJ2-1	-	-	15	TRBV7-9	CASSHPDRVWGGQFF	TGTGCCAGCAGTCACCCGGACAGGGTATGGGGGGGGCAGTTCTTC
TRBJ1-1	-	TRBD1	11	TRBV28	CASSYRGVAFF	TGTGCCAGCAGCTACAGGGGAGTAGCTTTCTTT
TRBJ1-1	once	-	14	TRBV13	CASSKLGLGTEAFF	TGTGCCAGCAGCAAATTGGGTCTCGGGACTGAAGCTTTCTTT
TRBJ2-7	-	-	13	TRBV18	CASSTGSYYEQYF	TGTGCCAGCTCAACAGGGTCGTACTACGAGCAGTACTTC
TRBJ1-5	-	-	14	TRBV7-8	CASSPRQGNQPQHF	TGTGCCAGCAGCCCTCGACAGGGCAATCAGCCCCAGCATTTT